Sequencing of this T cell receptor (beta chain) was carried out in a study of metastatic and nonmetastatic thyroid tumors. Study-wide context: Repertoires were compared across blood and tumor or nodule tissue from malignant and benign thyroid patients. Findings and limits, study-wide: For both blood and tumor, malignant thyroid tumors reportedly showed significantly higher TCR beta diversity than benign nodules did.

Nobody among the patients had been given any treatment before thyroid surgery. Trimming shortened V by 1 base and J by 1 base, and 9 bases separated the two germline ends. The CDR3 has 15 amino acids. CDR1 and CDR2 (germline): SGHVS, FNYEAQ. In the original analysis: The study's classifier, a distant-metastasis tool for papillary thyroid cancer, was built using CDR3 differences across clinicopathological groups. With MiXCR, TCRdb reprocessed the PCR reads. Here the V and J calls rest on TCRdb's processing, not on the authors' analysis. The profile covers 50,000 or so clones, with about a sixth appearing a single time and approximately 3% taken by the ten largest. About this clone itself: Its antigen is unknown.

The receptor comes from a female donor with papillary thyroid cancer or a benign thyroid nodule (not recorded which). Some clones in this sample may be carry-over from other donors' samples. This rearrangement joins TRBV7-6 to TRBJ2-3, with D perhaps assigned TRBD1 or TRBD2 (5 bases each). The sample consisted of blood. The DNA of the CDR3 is TGTGCCAGCAGCTTAGGGGGACCCGGCACAGATACGCAGTATTTT. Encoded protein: CASSLGGPGTDTQYF.